This is a list of T cell receptor beta chains from one sample in a study of T cell changes during pregnancy in multiple sclerosis. Only in-frame clones appear in the TCRdb table, and some are missing; sequencing was by immunoSEQ multiplex PCR. The sample includes around 59,000 clones, about 90% of them seen just once. The source material was CD4+ T cells from peripheral blood mononuclear cells, sampled in the first trimester of pregnancy. The receptors originated from a female donor with multiple sclerosis, enrolled in a pregnancy study. CDR3s include the opening cysteine and the closing phenylalanine or tryptophan. Size values are once, few and many counts, or a class for expanded clones, and some rows have none.

J gene: TRBJ1-1; V gene: TRBV28; clone size: -; CDR3 protein: CASSPEGPGEAFF
J gene: TRBJ1-2; V gene: TRBV5-6; clone size: -; CDR3 protein: CASSSGTGNYGYTF
J gene: TRBJ1-4; V gene: TRBV9; clone size: -; CDR3 protein: CASSVGQGEFNEKLFF
J gene: TRBJ2-3; V gene: TRBV7-3; clone size: -; CDR3 protein: CASSRRSGDTDTQYF
J gene: TRBJ1-2; V gene: TRBV14; clone size: -; CDR3 protein: CASSQAGANYGYTF
J gene: TRBJ2-1; V gene: TRBV30; clone size: -; CDR3 protein: CAWSPWTQAYNEQFF
J gene: TRBJ2-1; V gene: TRBV5-1; clone size: -; CDR3 protein: CASSSITGTGVNVVNNEQFF
J gene: TRBJ2-7; V gene: TRBV18; clone size: -; CDR3 protein: CASSPRGIPYEQYF
J gene: TRBJ1-3; V gene: TRBV6-1; clone size: once; CDR3 protein: CASSELPNTIYF
J gene: TRBJ1-6; V gene: TRBV18; clone size: -; CDR3 protein: CASSSTGQGINSYNSPLHF
J gene: TRBJ2-7; V gene: TRBV7-2; clone size: -; CDR3 protein: CASSSLYEQYF
J gene: TRBJ2-7; V gene: TRBV4-1; clone size: -; CDR3 protein: CASSQAVTYEQYF
J gene: TRBJ2-7; V gene: TRBV5-1; clone size: -; CDR3 protein: CASRPLAGAAYEQYF
J gene: TRBJ2-1; V gene: TRBV7-2; clone size: -; CDR3 protein: CASSWTGEYYNEQFF
J gene: TRBJ1-1; V gene: TRBV4-2; clone size: -; CDR3 protein: CASSPAEGMGSTEAFF
J gene: TRBJ1-6; V gene: TRBV19; clone size: -; CDR3 protein: CASSIGDRTEGSPLHF
J gene: TRBJ2-1; V gene: TRBV11-3; clone size: -; CDR3 protein: CASSYLAGGLDEQFF
J gene: TRBJ2-3; V gene: TRBV4-2; clone size: -; CDR3 protein: CASSLMTSGGRDTQYF
J gene: TRBJ1-1; V gene: TRBV5-1; clone size: -; CDR3 protein: CASSLEGVWDTEAFF
J gene: TRBJ1-4; V gene: TRBV29-1; clone size: once; CDR3 protein: CSVVDEKLFF
J gene: TRBJ1-1; V gene: TRBV7-3; clone size: -; CDR3 protein: CASSAVTGEAFF
J gene: TRBJ2-7; V gene: TRBV7-2; clone size: -; CDR3 protein: CASSLSGGAYEQYF
J gene: TRBJ2-5; V gene: TRBV7-2; clone size: -; CDR3 protein: CASSLPRGRYQETQYF
J gene: TRBJ1-2; V gene: TRBV19; clone size: -; CDR3 protein: CASSPPMRTDFGNYGYTF
J gene: TRBJ1-6; V gene: TRBV7-9; clone size: -; CDR3 protein: CASSLAPTGVNSPLHF
J gene: TRBJ2-3; V gene: TRBV7-9; clone size: -; CDR3 protein: CASSWDSTADTQYF
J gene: TRBJ2-7; V gene: TRBV18; clone size: -; CDR3 protein: CASSPRTSGGTVTYEQYF
J gene: TRBJ2-3; V gene: TRBV5-1; clone size: once; CDR3 protein: CASSLLVDSDTQYF
J gene: TRBJ1-5; V gene: TRBV16; clone size: -; CDR3 protein: CASSGTLNQPQHF
J gene: TRBJ2-5; V gene: TRBV19; clone size: -; CDR3 protein: CASSIFGEWGQETQYF
J gene: TRBJ1-1; V gene: TRBV18; clone size: -; CDR3 protein: CASSSTPGGDTEAFF
J gene: TRBJ2-7; V gene: TRBV6-1; clone size: -; CDR3 protein: CASSRTDRLYEQYF
J gene: TRBJ1-1; V gene: TRBV19; clone size: -; CDR3 protein: CASSIGAGVTEAFF
J gene: TRBJ2-2; V gene: TRBV7-2; clone size: -; CDR3 protein: CASSMAGAGELFF
J gene: TRBJ1-2; V gene: TRBV5-6; clone size: -; CDR3 protein: CASSLEALTDGYTF
J gene: TRBJ1-5; V gene: TRBV4-2; clone size: once; CDR3 protein: CASSQRDRDQPQHF
J gene: TRBJ2-2; V gene: TRBV18; clone size: -; CDR3 protein: CASSPLQGAETGELFF
J gene: TRBJ1-4; V gene: TRBV7-2; clone size: -; CDR3 protein: CASSLAGGATNEKLFF
J gene: TRBJ1-2; V gene: TRBV5-1; clone size: -; CDR3 protein: CASSQRAGDGYTF
J gene: TRBJ2-5; V gene: TRBV14; clone size: -; CDR3 protein: CASSQGGAPTQYF
J gene: TRBJ2-1; V gene: TRBV9; clone size: -; CDR3 protein: CASSRTSLEQFF
J gene: TRBJ2-3; V gene: TRBV9; clone size: -; CDR3 protein: CASSPLGTDTQYF
J gene: TRBJ2-2; V gene: TRBV7-3; clone size: -; CDR3 protein: CASSYTSGGAAGELFF
J gene: TRBJ1-2; V gene: TRBV6-5; clone size: -; CDR3 protein: CASSYSGTGNYGYTF
J gene: TRBJ2-7; V gene: TRBV6-5; clone size: -; CDR3 protein: CASSSPGLREQYF